This T cell receptor beta chain was captured by sequencing in a study of blood T cell repertoires in COVID-19. Study details: Sources were T cells, B-cell-depleted T cells, or PBMCs; the material itself was cDNA or gDNA.

This clone has just a few counts. The V and J ends lost 2 bases and 5 bases respectively, with 7 bases between them. CDR1 is GTSNPN, CDR2 SVGIG, per germline (reference sequence). The CDR3 totals 13 residues. Study processing details: Reference gene primers were amplified, and this amplification served to estimate nucleated cell counts. This table comes from immunoSEQ multiplex PCR, and its TCRdb copy is limited to in-frame clones, with some not included. V and J calls and clone size are given by that table; D and trimming were obtained from the DNA. Of 200,000 or so clones listed, 84% are singletons.

The sequence was obtained from a human donor in a cohort sampled during active COVID-19. Input material: peripheral blood. The chain carries TRBV30 and TRBJ1-6; possibly TRBD1 for D (6 bases). The CDR3 protein is CAWSPGDNSPLHF. In DNA form, the CDR3 reads TGTGCCTGGAGTCCAGGGGATAATTCACCCCTCCACTTT.